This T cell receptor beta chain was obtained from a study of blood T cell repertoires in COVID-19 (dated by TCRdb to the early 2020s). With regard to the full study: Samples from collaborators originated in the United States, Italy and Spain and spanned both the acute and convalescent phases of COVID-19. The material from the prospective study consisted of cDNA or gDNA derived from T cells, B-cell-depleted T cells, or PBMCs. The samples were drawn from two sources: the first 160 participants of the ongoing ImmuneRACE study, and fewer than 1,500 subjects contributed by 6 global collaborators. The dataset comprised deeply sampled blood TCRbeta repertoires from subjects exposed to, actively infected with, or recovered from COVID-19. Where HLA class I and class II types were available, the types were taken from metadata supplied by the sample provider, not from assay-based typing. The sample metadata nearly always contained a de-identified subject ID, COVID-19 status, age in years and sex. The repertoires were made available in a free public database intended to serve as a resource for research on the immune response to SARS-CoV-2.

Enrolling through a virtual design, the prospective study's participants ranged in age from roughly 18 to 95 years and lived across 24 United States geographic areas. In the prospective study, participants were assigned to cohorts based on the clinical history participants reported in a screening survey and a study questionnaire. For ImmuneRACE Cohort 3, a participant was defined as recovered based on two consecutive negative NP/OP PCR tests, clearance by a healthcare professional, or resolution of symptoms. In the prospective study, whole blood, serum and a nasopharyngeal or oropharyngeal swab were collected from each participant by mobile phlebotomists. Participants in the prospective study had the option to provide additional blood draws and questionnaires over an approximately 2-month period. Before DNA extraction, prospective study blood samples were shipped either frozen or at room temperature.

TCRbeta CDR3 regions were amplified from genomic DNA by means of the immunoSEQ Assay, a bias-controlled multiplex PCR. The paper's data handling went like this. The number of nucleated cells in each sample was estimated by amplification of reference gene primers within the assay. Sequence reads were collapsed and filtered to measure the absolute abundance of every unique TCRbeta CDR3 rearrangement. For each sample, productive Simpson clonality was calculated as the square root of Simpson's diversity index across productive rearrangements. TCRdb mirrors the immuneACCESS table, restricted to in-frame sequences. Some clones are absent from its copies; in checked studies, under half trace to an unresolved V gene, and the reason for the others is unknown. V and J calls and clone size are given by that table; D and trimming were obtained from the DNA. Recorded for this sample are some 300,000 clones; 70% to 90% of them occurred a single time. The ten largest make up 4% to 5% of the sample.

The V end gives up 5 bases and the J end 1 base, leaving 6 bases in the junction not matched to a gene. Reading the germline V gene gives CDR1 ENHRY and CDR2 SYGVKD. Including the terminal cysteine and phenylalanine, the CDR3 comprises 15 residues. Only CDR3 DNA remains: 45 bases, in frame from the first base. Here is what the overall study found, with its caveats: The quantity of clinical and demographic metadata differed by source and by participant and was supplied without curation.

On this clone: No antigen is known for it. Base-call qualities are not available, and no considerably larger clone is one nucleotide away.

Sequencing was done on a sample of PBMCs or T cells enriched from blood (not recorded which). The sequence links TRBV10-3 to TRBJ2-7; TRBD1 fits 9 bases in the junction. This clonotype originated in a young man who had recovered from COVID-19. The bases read TGTGCCATCAGTCCTGGGACAGGGTATTCCTACGAGCAGTACTTC. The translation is CAISPGTGYSYEQYF.